This T cell receptor (beta chain) originates from a study of T cell responses to AZD1222 COVID-19 vaccine (dated by TCRdb to about 2021). For the study in its entirety: TCR sequencing was performed for roughly 240 trial participants, of whom 200 to 210 were given two doses of AZD1222 and 26 were given two doses of MenACWY control vaccine. Trial participants were enrolled by age into subgroups of 18-55, 56-69 and 70-plus years, and around 150, 28 and 57 TCR-sequenced participants, respectively, were included in these subgroups.

The CDR3 regions of human TCRbeta chains were analyzed by immunosequencing. The study's own analysis went as follows. Repertoire TCRs were matched against a reference library of SARS-CoV-2-specific TCRs generated with the MIRA antigen-specificity platform. Breadth was defined as the fraction of unique TCRs that were SARS-CoV-2-associated, and depth was defined as the fraction of total T cells that were SARS-CoV-2-associated. Using the MIRA data, each spike-specific TCR was assigned both to the spike region to which the TCR was reactive and to a CD4 or CD8 class. Log10-transformed breadth and depth values were compared by one-way ANOVA with Sidak's multiple comparisons tests. Entries here come from immuneACCESS through TCRdb and include only in-frame sequences with V and J called. Some clones fail to appear in such tables; in the studies checked, an unresolved V gene covers under half of the shortfall, and the cause of the remainder is unknown. D and trimming were read from the DNA, whereas the V and J calls and clone size are those reported in that table. The sample table lists more than 140,000 clones, 88% of them with a count of one. The ten largest clonotypes hold roughly 3.5% of the sample.

As regards this clone: Its antigen remains unidentified. Base qualities are not provided; no much larger clone lies one nucleotide away.

The junction shows trimming of 6 bases on V and 3 bases on J, and the gene matches do not reach 0 bases of it. From the cysteine up to the phenylalanine, the CDR3 has a length of 14 residues. This entry keeps only the CDR3 DNA: 42 bases, framed from base 1. The germline V gene specifies SNHLY as CDR1 and FYNNEI as CDR2. The study at large found these results: After two AZD1222 doses, both the breadth and the depth of spike-specific TCRs were significantly higher than at day 0 and than in MenACWY recipients. Participants were mostly white British and included more females than males, and it was suggested by the authors that clonal diversity may have been underestimated. Because no samples from the day 14 peak response were available, repertoires could be characterized only after the peak T cell response. The whole spike protein was spanned by vaccine-associated CD4 TCRs, and dominant responses were seen in regions 160-218 and 743-854. The 56-69-year group was small, and its depth increase did not reach significance, likely because of low power. Conclusions about previously exposed vaccinees are limited, since just a handful of AZD1222 recipients were seropositive for SARS-CoV-2 at baseline. Reportedly, almost half of the unique spike-specific TCRs recognized epitopes lying outside the regions that are mutated in the B.1.351 and B.1.1.7 variants.

The meaning of the sample's time point label: baseline before first vaccination. What the treatment or condition label conveys for this sample: meningococcal conjugate vaccine given as trial control. Vaccinee samples came from UK trials COV001 and COV002, including a single-blind randomized controlled phase 2/3 trial of AZD1222 (ChAdOx1 nCoV-19) in healthy adults. For TCRbeta chain sequencing, PBMC samples were collected from trial participants at day 0 and at day 28 after the second dose. The sequence came from an adult in good health. This chain joins TRBV2 to TRBJ2-5, with TRBD2 identical over 14 junction bases. The sequencing used peripheral blood, collected on day 0 of MenACWY control vaccination. The encoded CDR3 is CASRGLAGEETQYF. The DNA sequence is as follows: TGTGCCAGCAGGGGACTAGCGGGAGAAGAGACCCAGTACTTC.